This TCR beta chain was recorded in a study of CD8 T cells in Susac syndrome. The authors carried out high-throughput sequencing of TCR beta. They applied it to CD8+ and CD4+ T cells obtained from blood. The individuals used as controls were healthy donors who had been matched for both age and sex. The CD8+ and CD4+ T cells were negatively isolated, with the TEMRA cells enriched by FACS. CDR1 is SGHTA, CDR2 FQGTGA, per germline. The V end was cut by 4 bases, the J end by 1 base, with 6 bases between. CDR3 length equals 13 residues. This clonotype was seen more than once but under ten times. With random hexamers, reverse transcription was performed on about 0.5 to 1 ug of RNA. An immunoSEQ multiplex PCR generated amplified TCR beta CDR3 products spanning 54 Vbeta and 13 Jbeta. TCRdb redid the calling of the immunoSEQ multiplex PCR reads with MiXCR, one entry per CDR3 protein. This table holds about 200,000 distinct CDR3 sequences, 85% to 95% found once.

Sequenced material: CD4+ T cells from PBMCs. This sequence originates from a human donor in good health. The V gene is TRBV7-3, the J gene TRBJ2-3, with no clear D. CDR3 DNA sequence: TGTGCCAGCAGCTCAGTGGGCACAGATACGCAGTATTTT. This gives the protein CASSSVGTDTQYF.